The next 27 T cell receptor beta chains were all read from a single sample in a study of cytomegalovirus exposure and HLA in healthy donors. Vbeta (60) and Jbeta (13) primers were used in the PCR. Only in-frame clones appear in the TCRdb table, and some are missing; sequencing was by immunoSEQ multiplex PCR. The repertoire includes about 160,000 clones, 75% to 85% of them detected once, and less than 15% sits in the top ten. Sequenced sample: PBMCs. All receptors come from a woman aged 50 to 60 in good health and CMV-seronegative.

This sequence joins TRBV15 and TRBJ1-4; D uncertain. Germline V lookup: CDR1 LNHNV, CDR2 YYDKDF (reference sequence). Deletions cut 1 base from V and 8 bases from J, with 11 bases between. The CDR3 contains 14 residues. The CDR3 region is CATSRGGGREKLFF. The CDR3 coding sequence is TGTGCCACCAGCAGAGGAGGAGGGCGAGAAAAACTGTTTTTT.

This chain connects TRBV30 to TRBJ1-3; D is uncertain. The CDR3 is 15 amino acids. V was shortened by 2 bases and J by 0 bases, with 11 bases between the two germline ends. The germline V gene encodes CDR1 GTSNPN and CDR2 SVGIG (reference sequence). The CDR3 region has the DNA TGTGCCTGGAGTCCTCTGAGGTACTCTGGAAACACCATATATTTT. The encoded protein is CAWSPLRYSGNTIYF.

The gene calls are TRBV10-3 and TRBJ1-2; 8 nucleotides align to TRBD1. Trimming at V came to 10 bases and at J to 6 bases, leaving 16 bases not matched to a gene. The germline gives CDR1 ENHRY, CDR2 SYGVKD. The CDR3 is made up of 15 amino acids. CDR3 bases: TGTGCCACCAAAATACGGACAGGGTTTGGTGATGGCTACACCTTC. The encoded protein is CATKIRTGFGDGYTF.

This chain joins TRBV5-1 and TRBJ2-1; TRBD2 matches 9 bases. V was pared by 4 bases and J by 8 bases, with 13 bases of the junction left unmatched. CDR1 and CDR2 (germline): SGHRS, YFSETQ. The CDR3 sequence is 16 residues long. CDR3: CASSPGLAVFSDEQFF. Written as DNA, the CDR3 is TGCGCCAGCAGCCCGGGACTAGCTGTTTTTTCCGATGAGCAGTTCTTC.

The chain employs TRBV9 and TRBJ1-1; the D gene is possibly TRBD1 (5 bases). The CDR3 sequence is 14 residues long. Trimming took 4 bases from V and 6 from J, leaving 16 bases between them. The germline V gene has CDR1 SGDLS and CDR2 YYNGEE. The CDR3: CASSPRQLYAEAFF. CDR3 coding DNA: TGTGCCAGCAGCCCCCGACAGTTGTATGCTGAAGCTTTCTTT.

The V gene is TRBV11-2, the J gene TRBJ2-1, with 7 bases matching TRBD2. Germline V lookup: CDR1 SGHAT, CDR2 FQNNGV. This CDR3 is built from 12 residues. The junction had 3 bases not matched to a gene; V was cut back by 5 bases and J by 8 bases. This CDR3 reads CASSPGGDEQFF. CDR3 nucleotides: TGTGCCAGCAGCCCTGGGGGGGATGAGCAGTTCTTC.

V and J are TRBV7-3 and TRBJ2-1, with 10 bases that match TRBD2. The V gene's germline CDR1 is SGHTA and CDR2 FQGTGA. After removal of 4 bases from V and 2 bases from J, the junction contained 5 bases not matched to a gene. The CDR3 has 16 amino acids. CDR3 nucleotides: TGTGCCAGCAGCTCTGCCACTAGCGGGGCCTACAATGAGCAGTTCTTC. This codes for CASSSATSGAYNEQFF.

The chain joins TRBV10-3 to TRBJ1-2; no reliable D call. Germline assignment: CDR1 ENHRY and CDR2 SYGVKD. The CDR3 spans 13 residues. Trimming stripped 5 bases from V and 5 bases from J, with 12 bases between. The CDR3 sequence is CAISSQTTYGYTF. The CDR3 DNA is TGTGCCATCAGTAGTCAGACTACGTATGGCTACACCTTC.

Remarks on this clone: At the DNA level, this CDR3 is encoded by other sequences in the same sample as well. J is TRBJ2-5 and V is TRBV9; a possible D gene is TRBD1 (5 bases). This CDR3 is 14 amino acids long. The germline gives CDR1 SGDLS, CDR2 YYNGEE. V was cut by 0 bases and J by 5 bases, with 11 bases left in between. CDR3 sequence (DNA): TGTGCCAGCAGCGTAGACCAGGGCGATGAGACCCAGTACTTC. Protein product: CASSVDQGDETQYF.

The V call is TRBV12-5, the J call TRBJ2-1; possible D gene TRBD2, 5 bases. Trimming cost V 0 bases and J 0 bases, with 9 bases left between them. CDR1 and CDR2 from the germline V gene are LGHNT and FRNRAP. The CDR3 runs 16 residues. This CDR3 reads CASGLVLGISYNEQFF. The CDR3, as DNA: TGTGCTAGTGGTTTGGTACTCGGGATCTCCTACAATGAGCAGTTCTTC.

The chain links TRBV28 to TRBJ2-7; 7 nucleotides align to TRBD2. The CDR3 covers 14 residues. Germline CDR1 reads MDHEN; CDR2 reads SYDVKM. Trimming cost V 7 bases and J 3 bases; bases outside gene matches: 9. In DNA form, the CDR3 reads TGTGCCAGCAAAGAAGCGGGATACGACTACGAGCAGTACTTC. Amino acid sequence: CASKEAGYDYEQYF.

The table lists this clone with a few counts. The CDR3 DNA sequence: TGTGCCAGCAGAAGAGCCGGGGGGTACACTGAAGCTTTCTTT. Translating it yields CASRRAGGYTEAFF. The chain uses TRBV28 and TRBJ1-1; a weak D match, TRBD1 (5 bases). V was pared by 6 bases and J by 3 bases, with 14 bases between. Germline V gene lookup returns CDR1 MDHEN and CDR2 SYDVKM. The length of the CDR3 is 14 residues.

The chain is built from TRBV5-4 and TRBJ1-2; weak D call: TRBD1 (6 bases). This CDR3 comprises 14 residues. Germline V lookup: CDR1 SGHNT, CDR2 YYREEE (reference sequence). The V gene lost 2 bases and the J gene lost 5 bases, with 13 bases spanning the gap. CDR3 sequence reads: CASSFGGGEYGYTF. The CDR3 DNA sequence: TGTGCCAGCAGCTTCGGCGGGGGCGAGTATGGCTACACCTTC.

The chain joins TRBV30 to TRBJ1-2, with unresolved D. The V end lost 7 bases, the J end lost 8 bases, and 20 bases lay between the germline ends. Per the germline V gene, CDR1 is GTSNPN and CDR2 is SVGIG (reference sequence). The CDR3 consists of 13 residues. CDR3 loop: CASYLWAMEGYTF. The DNA for the CDR3 is TGTGCCTCGTATCTGTGGGCAATGGAAGGCTACACCTTC.

DNA of the CDR3: TGTGCCAGCAGTTACGTAGGCTCCGGGACAGGGGGTGGTCAGCAGTACTTC. Translation: CASSYVGSGTGGGQQYF. The chain carries TRBV7-6 and TRBJ2-7, with TRBD1 matching 11 bases. Germline CDR1 reads SGHVS; CDR2 reads FNYEAQ. This CDR3 has 17 amino acids. The V segment lost 6 bases and the J segment 8 bases; nucleotides outside the gene matches: 18.

The chain recombines TRBV5-1 with TRBJ2-1; 10 bases align to TRBD2. CDR3 length: 19 residues. The ends lost 0 bases at V and 7 bases at J; junction bases unmatched: 16. Germline CDR1 and CDR2: SGHRS and YFSETQ. The CDR3 DNA follows: TGCGCCAGCAGCTTGGCCGGTCCCTATTTCAGCGGGGGGGCAAATGAGCAGTTCTTC. Translated: CASSLAGPYFSGGANEQFF.

V and J are TRBV16 and TRBJ1-1, with a weak D call TRBD1 (6 bases). Germline V gives CDR1 KGHSY, CDR2 FQNENV. This CDR3 is 13 amino acids long. V was trimmed by 4 bases and J by 8 bases, leaving 14 bases between them. The DNA of the CDR3 is TGTGCCAGCAGCCCCCGACAGGCCCCAGAAGCTTTCTTT. As protein: CASSPRQAPEAFF.

The rearrangement uses TRBV6-1 and TRBJ1-1; D is possibly TRBD1 (5 bases). This CDR3 is 12 amino acids long. CDR1 and CDR2 from the germline V gene are MNHNS and SASEGT. Between the trimmed V and J ends, which lost 5 bases and 5 bases, there was a span of 9 bases. Here the CDR3 DNA reads TGTGCCAGCAGTCAACGACAGACTGAAGCTTTCTTT. This translates into CASSQRQTEAFF.

This clone was found a few times. This chain connects TRBV7-2 to TRBJ2-3; D ambiguous. The V end lost 4 bases, the J end lost 0 bases, and 8 bases lay between the germline ends. The CDR3 runs to 14 residues. Per germline, CDR1 SGHTA and CDR2 FQGNSA. The CDR3: CASSWSQSTDTQYF. The CDR3 region has the DNA TGTGCCAGCAGCTGGTCGCAGAGCACAGATACGCAGTATTTT.

The chain is built from TRBV11-1 and TRBJ2-7; 8 nucleotides agree with TRBD2. CDR1 is SGHAT, CDR2 FQDESV, per germline (reference sequence). The V segment lost 9 bases and the J segment 6 bases; nucleotides outside the gene matches: 13. The CDR3 runs 14 residues. The CDR3 reads CASALERGKPEQYF. DNA for the CDR3: TGTGCCAGTGCCCTCGAGCGGGGGAAGCCCGAGCAGTACTTC.

J is TRBJ2-1 and V is TRBV7-2, with TRBD2 matching over 11 bases. This CDR3 spans 15 amino acids. With 2 bases clipped from V and 4 bases from J, the junction kept 1 base outside the gene matches. Per germline, CDR1 SGHTA and CDR2 FQGNSA. CDR3 coding DNA: TGTGCCAGCAGCTTAACTAGCGGGGGTTACAATGAGCAGTTCTTC. It codes for CASSLTSGGYNEQFF.

The rearrangement links TRBV1 to TRBJ2-7; the D call TRBD1 from the table was never checked on the DNA. TRBV1 is a documented pseudogene. This CDR3 has 12 amino acids. In nucleotides, the CDR3 is TGCACCAGCAGCCAACCGACAGGGGAACAGTACTTC. It specifies CTSSQPTGEQYF.

The chain employs TRBV5-8 and TRBJ1-5, with TRBD1 identical over 9 bases. Looked up from germline, CDR1 is SGHTS and CDR2 is YDEGEE. After removal of 4 bases from V and 5 bases from J, the junction contained 4 bases not matched to a gene. This CDR3 has 14 amino acids. The CDR3 loop is CASSQGQGYQPQHF. In nucleotides, the CDR3 is TGTGCCAGCAGCCAGGGACAGGGTTATCAGCCCCAGCATTTT. Variable domain in full (rest from reference TRBV5-8 and TRBJ1-5): EAGVTQSPTHLIKTRGQQATLRCSPISGHTSVYWYQQALGLGLQFLLWYDEGEERNRGNFPPRFSGRQFPNYSSELNVNALELEDSALYLCASSQGQGYQPQHFGDGTRLSIL.

The genes are TRBV7-6 and TRBJ1-2; unclear D gene. With 1 base removed from V and 3 bases from J, the gap between germline ends came to 18 bases. Germline V gene data show CDR1 as SGHVS and CDR2 as FNYEAQ. This CDR3 has 17 amino acids. The CDR3 DNA reads TGTGCCAGCAGCTTAGGAGGGTACACAAATCCATACTATGGCTACACCTTC. Amino acid sequence: CASSLGGYTNPYYGYTF.

The V call is TRBV27, the J call TRBJ1-1, with D possibly TRBD1 on 6 matching bases. CDR1 and CDR2 from the germline V gene are MNHEY and SMNVEV (reference sequence). This CDR3 has 16 amino acids. The V gene lost 4 bases and the J gene lost 5 bases, with 20 bases spanning the gap. This CDR3 is CASSSLWQGRRTEAFF. The CDR3 coding sequence is TGTGCCAGCAGTTCGCTGTGGCAGGGGCGCAGAACTGAAGCTTTCTTT.

This clone was found once. The rearrangement joins TRBV28 to TRBJ1-5; TRBD1 matches at 7 bases. Germline-derived CDR1 and CDR2 are MDHEN and SYDVKM. The CDR3 has 15 residues. V lost 9 bases, J lost 0 bases, and 8 bases stayed unmatched. The CDR3 here is CASGTATYSNQPQHF. In DNA, the CDR3 is TGTGCCAGTGGGACAGCAACGTATAGCAATCAGCCCCAGCATTTT.

In its sample, this clone was seen a few times. This same CDR3 is encoded by further DNA sequences in the sample. V usage is TRBV9 and J usage is TRBJ2-3, with TRBD2 matching 10 bases. Trimming removed 4 bases from V and 5 bases from J; junction bases left unmatched: 4. This CDR3 contains 14 residues. Germline V lookup: CDR1 SGDLS, CDR2 YYNGEE. CDR3 sequence: CASSTVAGGDTQYF. DNA of the CDR3: TGTGCCAGCAGCACCGTAGCGGGGGGAGATACGCAGTATTTT.